This T cell receptor (beta chain) was recovered during a study of T cells in Graves' hyperthyroidism and ophthalmopathy (dated by TCRdb to the late 2010s). At the level of the whole study: Peripheral blood was sampled at the time of initial diagnosis, prior to any treatment. Whether ophthalmopathy could be predicted prospectively was tested in an independent validation cohort made up of 18 to 20 hyperthyroidism patients plus 17 patients who later progressed to ophthalmopathy. A discovery cohort of 95 to 100 patients, 43 with Graves' ophthalmopathy and fewer than 65 with stable Graves' hyperthyroidism, was used to find distinguishing TCR V-J signatures. According to the paper, TCR Vbeta CDR3 sequencing was carried out on more than 120 peripheral blood samples, which came from 40 to 45 ophthalmopathy, fewer than 80 hyperthyroidism and roughly 17 progressor patients. For training and testing, the 100 or so patients in the discovery cohort were randomly divided in a 7:3 ratio. In addition, the study compared T-cell repertoires in thyroid tissue and in blood from roughly six Graves' hyperthyroidism patients. Following sampling, methimazole starting at 30 mg daily was given to hyperthyroidism patients, and high-dose intravenous methylprednisolone was given to ophthalmopathy patients.

Per the germline V gene, MNHNS is the CDR1 and SASEGT is the CDR2. V lost 6 bases and J lost 2 bases; the stretch between them is 17 bases long. Its CDR3 holds 16 amino acids, cysteine through phenylalanine. Just CDR3 DNA is preserved here, 48 bases in frame from base 1. Comment on this clonotype: No antigen is known for it. Base qualities are not at hand, and no much larger clone is one base apart.

The hyperthyroidism patients were between 18 and 65 years old and newly diagnosed, with a disease duration of less than 2 months. Patients with uncontrolled infections, other autoimmune diseases, pregnancy or lactation were excluded. Diagnoses were based on clinical symptoms, serum thyroxine and TRAb, thyroid ultrasound and orbital computed tomography. Blood from progressor patients was drawn when they were first diagnosed with hyperthyroidism, before any ophthalmopathy symptoms appeared. PBMCs were isolated from 7.5 to 10 ml of fresh peripheral blood by Ficoll-Paque density gradient centrifugation. Patients classed as progressors first received a Graves' hyperthyroidism diagnosis and then went on to develop ophthalmopathy during follow-up. Total RNA was extracted using Trizol reagent, and RNA quality was assessed on an Agilent 2100 Bioanalyzer. Amplification of TCR beta CDR3 regions was carried out from RNA transcripts. A first-round RT-PCR of the TCR CDR3 used the HTBI primer set with the Qiagen OneStep RT-PCR kit. A second multiplex PCR round built the libraries, followed by size selection and purification. Sequencing of the libraries was done on an Illumina HiSeq2000 using paired-end 100 bp reads. As for the authors' bioinformatics: SOAPnuke was used to process the raw data, throwing out any read that contained adapters or uncalled bases, had a mean Phred below 15, or lacked an exact constant-primer or identifier match. High-quality paired reads were merged with COPE v1.2.5, and unique nucleotide sequences were defined as clonotypes. MiTCR v1.1 was used to align the clonotypes against IMGT TRBV, TRBD and TRBJ reference segments. Analysis was restricted to V-J combinations with a frequency above 0.0001, which covered roughly 99% of repertoires. A TCS score was defined as the ratio of F50 (clonal expansion) to E x V (chaos), with BLOSUM62-based TCRdist applied between CDR3 peptides within each V-J. Welch's t-statistics and random forest reduced 500 to 650 V-J features to about 12, which were used in a naive Bayes classifier (R e1071). Clones were called with MiXCR by TCRdb after fastp trimmed the public reads at Q25, and only in-frame beta chains were retained. All rows with the same CDR3 protein become a single entry with the most common DNA and genes. The V and J calls come from TCRdb's annotation, not from the publication. The sample contains 270,000 or so distinct CDR3 sequences, around 15% of them found a single time. Around 30% of the sample lies in the top ten.

Overall study outcomes, separate from this receptor: No statistical method was used to fix the sample size in advance, and group allocation was not hidden from the investigators. During validation, the model predicted progression to ophthalmopathy a median of about 6.3 months ahead of onset, with around 65% sensitivity and more than 72% specificity. In cross-validation, a model built on a 13 V-J signature told ophthalmopathy apart from stable hyperthyroidism with just under 90% sensitivity and approximately 84% specificity, and in testing the same model reached 80%/75%. Most expanded thyroid clonotypes (frequency above 0.001) were also found in blood, which suggests that blood repertoires may mirror thyroid immune responses.

The receptor comes from a woman between 50 and 59 years old with Graves' hyperthyroidism that later progressed to Graves' ophthalmopathy. The sample comprised blood. The V gene is TRBV6-1 and the J gene is TRBJ2-1; the D element could tentatively be TRBD1 or TRBD2, as 5 bases agree for each. The CDR3 sequence is CASRAGTQRPYNEQFF. In nucleotides, the sequence is TGTGCCAGCAGAGCCGGGACCCAGCGGCCCTACAATGAGCAGTTCTTC.